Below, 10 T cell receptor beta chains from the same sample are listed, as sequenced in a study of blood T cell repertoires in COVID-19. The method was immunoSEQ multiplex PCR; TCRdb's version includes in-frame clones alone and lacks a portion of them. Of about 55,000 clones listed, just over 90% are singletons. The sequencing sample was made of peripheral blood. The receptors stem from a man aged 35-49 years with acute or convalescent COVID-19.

In DNA form, the CDR3 reads TGTGCCAGCAGTCCGGAGGGCGAGAAGCGCTATGGCTACACCTTC. It yields the protein CASSPEGEKRYGYTF. The chain links TRBV25-1 to TRBJ1-2; the D is unclear. V was trimmed by 5 bases and J by 4 bases, leaving 17 bases between them. The germline V gene has CDR1 MGHDK and CDR2 SYGVNS. The CDR3 length is 15 residues.

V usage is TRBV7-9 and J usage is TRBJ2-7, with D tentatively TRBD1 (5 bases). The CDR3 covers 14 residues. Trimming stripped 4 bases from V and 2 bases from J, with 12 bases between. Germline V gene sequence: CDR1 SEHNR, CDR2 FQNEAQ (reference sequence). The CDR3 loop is CASSSIQVPYEQYF. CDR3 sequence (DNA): TGTGCCAGCAGCTCGATACAGGTCCCCTACGAGCAGTACTTC.

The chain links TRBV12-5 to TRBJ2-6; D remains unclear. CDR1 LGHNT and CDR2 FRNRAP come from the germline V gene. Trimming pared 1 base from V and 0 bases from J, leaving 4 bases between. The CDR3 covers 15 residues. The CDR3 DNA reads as TGTGCTAGTGGTTTGGACAGCTCTGGGGCCAACGTCCTGACTTTC. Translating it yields CASGLDSSGANVLTF.

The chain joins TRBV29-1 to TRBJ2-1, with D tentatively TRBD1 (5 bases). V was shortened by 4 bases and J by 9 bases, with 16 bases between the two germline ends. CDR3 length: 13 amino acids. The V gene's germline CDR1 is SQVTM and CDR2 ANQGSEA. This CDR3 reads CSVGAGLDAEQFF. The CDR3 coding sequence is TGCAGCGTTGGGGCAGGGCTTGATGCTGAGCAGTTCTTC.

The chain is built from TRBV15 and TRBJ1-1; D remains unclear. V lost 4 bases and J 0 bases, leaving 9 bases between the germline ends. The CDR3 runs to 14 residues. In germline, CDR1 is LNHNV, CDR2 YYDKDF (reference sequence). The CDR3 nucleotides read TGTGCCACCAGCAATCGCAGGATGAACACTGAAGCTTTCTTT. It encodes CATSNRRMNTEAFF.

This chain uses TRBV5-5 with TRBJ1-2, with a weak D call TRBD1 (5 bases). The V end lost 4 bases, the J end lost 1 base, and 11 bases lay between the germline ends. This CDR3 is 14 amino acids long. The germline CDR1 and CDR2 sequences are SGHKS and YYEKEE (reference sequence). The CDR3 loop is CASSAGPVNYGYTF. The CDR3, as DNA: TGTGCCAGCAGCGCGGGGCCGGTTAACTATGGCTACACCTTC.

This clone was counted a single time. The CDR3 nucleotides are TGTGCCAGCAGTGTGGGGGGACAGGGGACAGGAGATACGCAGTATTTT. It yields the protein CASSVGGQGTGDTQYF. V and J are TRBV2 and TRBJ2-3, with 10 nucleotides matching TRBD1. Germline V gene sequence: CDR1 SNHLY, CDR2 FYNNEI. This CDR3 has 16 amino acids. The V and J ends lost 4 bases and 5 bases, in that order; junction bases with no gene match: 9.

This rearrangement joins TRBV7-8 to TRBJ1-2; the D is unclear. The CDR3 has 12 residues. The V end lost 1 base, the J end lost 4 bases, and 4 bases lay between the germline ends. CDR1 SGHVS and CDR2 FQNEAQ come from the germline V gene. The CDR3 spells CASSLDSYGYTF. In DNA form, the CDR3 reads TGTGCCAGCAGCTTAGACAGCTATGGCTACACCTTC.

Written as DNA, the CDR3 is TGTGCCAGCAGCTGGGACAGCCGCTATGGCTACACCTTC. It encodes CASSWDSRYGYTF. This chain uses TRBV5-6 with TRBJ1-2, with 7 bases matching TRBD1. The CDR3 sequence is 13 residues long. The germline V gene encodes CDR1 SGHDT and CDR2 YYEEEE. Unmatched junction bases numbered 3, after V lost 3 bases and J lost 4 bases. The full variable domain, with the rest looked up from reference TRBV5-6 and TRBJ1-2, is DAGVTQSPTHLIKTRGQQVTLRCSPKSGHDTVSWYQQALGQGPQFIFQYYEEEERQRGNFPDRFSGHQFPNYSSELNVNALLLGDSALYLCASSWDSRYGYTFGSGTRLTVV.

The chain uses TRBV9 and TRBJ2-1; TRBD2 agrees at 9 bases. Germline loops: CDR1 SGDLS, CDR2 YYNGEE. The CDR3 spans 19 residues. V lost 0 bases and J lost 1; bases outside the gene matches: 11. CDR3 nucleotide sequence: TGTGCCAGCAGCGTAGATTGGCGGGAGGGCCCGGGGTCCTACAATGAGCAGTTCTTC. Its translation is CASSVDWREGPGSYNEQFF.